The entry that follows covers one T cell receptor beta chain sequence. Its specificity is not known. The data were obtained in a study of human T cells and chemical hapten exposure. In the study overall: On the upper back, patch tests were applied with 0.01% DPC and read at 6 days. Study-wide results and limits: Patch test scores rose with PT1 expanded TCR counts, a positive correlation. While controls formed fewer of them, expanded TCRs formed significantly more large CDR3 similarity clusters.

The sample's time point: patch test 3, about 24 weeks after DPC sensitization. Regarding treatment: therapeutic diphenylcyclopropenone sensitization with weekly scalp DPC. Unseparated into fractions, whole blood served as the source from which total RNA was extracted. TCRdb called the RACE reads again in MiXCR, with one record for every CDR3 protein. This table has 100,000 or so distinct CDR3 sequences, approximately 36% appearing once. Sequenced material: whole blood, taken in connection with sensitization to the hapten diphenylcyclopropenone (DPC). This sequence originates from a middle-aged man with alopecia areata. Some clones in this sample may be carry-over from other donors' samples.

CDR3 in amino acids: CASSEPQGREAFF. The CDR3 nucleotides are TGTGCCAGCAGTGAACCACAGGGACGTGAAGCTTTCTTT. J is TRBJ1-1 and V is TRBV25-1; a possible D gene is TRBD1 (6 bases). The CDR3 covers 13 residues. Germline assignment: CDR1 MGHDK and CDR2 SYGVNS. The germline V and J ends were trimmed by 2 bases and 7 bases, with 11 bases remaining between them.